These 28 T cell receptor beta chains were all obtained from the same sample, sequenced in a study of blood T cell repertoires in COVID-19. Some clones are missing from TCRdb's copy, which holds only in-frame ones; the method was immunoSEQ multiplex PCR. The sample shows approximately 300,000 clones, about 85% of them seen only once. Sequenced material: peripheral blood. Receptors originate from a man between 18 and 29 years old with active or convalescent COVID-19.

The rearrangement uses TRBV7-6 and TRBJ2-3; no reliable D call. V shed 2 bases and J shed 0 bases, with 9 bases lying between them. The length of the CDR3 is 15 residues. CDR1 and CDR2 (germline): SGHVS, FNYEAQ. The DNA of the CDR3 is TGTGCCAGCAGCTTACTCGTCTCTAGCACAGATACGCAGTATTTT. Translating gives CASSLLVSSTDTQYF.

The rearrangement links TRBV7-2 to TRBJ1-5, with D hard to call. Between the trimmed V and J ends, which lost 5 bases and 3 bases, there was a span of 11 bases. Germline-derived CDR1 and CDR2 are SGHTA and FQGNSA. This CDR3 has 14 residues. CDR3 protein: CASSAVRDNQPQHF. For the CDR3, the DNA is TGTGCCAGCAGCGCCGTGAGGGACAATCAGCCCCAGCATTTT. Supplemented by reference TRBV7-2 and TRBJ1-5, the full variable domain reads GAGVSQSPSNKVTEKGKDVELRCDPISGHTALYWYRQSLGQGLEFLIYFQGNSAPDKSGLPSDRFSAERTGGSVSTLTIQRTQQEDSAVYLCASSAVRDNQPQHFGDGTRLSIL.

This clone was seen a single time. J is TRBJ2-3 and V is TRBV18, with TRBD2 identical over 7 bases. The CDR3 length is 15 residues. V gave up 6 bases and J gave up 4 bases; unmatched junction bases: 10. Germline V gene sequence: CDR1 KGHSH, CDR2 LQKENI. CDR3 in amino acids: CASSPVGGNPDTQYF. CDR3 sequence (DNA): TGTGCCAGCTCGCCCGTGGGGGGGAATCCAGATACGCAGTATTTT.

The chain carries TRBV11-2 and TRBJ1-5, with TRBD1 as a possible D gene (5 bases). V gave up 0 bases and J gave up 5 bases, with 11 bases separating them. The CDR3 runs 15 residues. Germline V gives CDR1 SGHAT, CDR2 FQNNGV. The CDR3 loop reads CASSLDPRGDQPQHF. Written as DNA, the CDR3 is TGTGCCAGCAGCTTAGACCCCCGGGGGGATCAGCCCCAGCATTTT.

The genes are TRBV18 and TRBJ2-3; D is undetermined. V was cut by 3 bases and J by 3 bases, with 13 bases left in between. This CDR3 spans 15 amino acids. Germline V gene data show CDR1 as KGHSH and CDR2 as LQKENI. For the CDR3, the DNA is TGTGCCAGCTCACCCAACCAACTGACTACAGATACGCAGTATTTT. As protein: CASSPNQLTTDTQYF.

CDR3 nucleotide sequence: TGCGCCAGCAGCTTGGATTCGTGGGCCGTTCCTAATGAAAAACTGTTTTTT. Translation: CASSLDSWAVPNEKLFF. The chain joins TRBV5-1 to TRBJ1-4; D is unresolved. V lost 0 bases to trimming and J lost 3 bases, with 15 bases between them. In germline, CDR1 is SGHRS, CDR2 YFSETQ. The CDR3 is 17 amino acids. The whole variable domain, filled in from reference TRBV5-1 and TRBJ1-4, reads KAGVTQTPRYLIKTRGQQVTLSCSPISGHRSVSWYQQTPGQGLQFLFEYFSETQRNKGNFPGRFSGRQFSNSRSEMNVSTLELGDSALYLCASSLDSWAVPNEKLFFGSGTQLSVL.

The chain couples TRBV29-1 to TRBJ2-1; D call uncertain. The CDR3 totals 12 residues. In germline, CDR1 is SQVTM, CDR2 ANQGSEA. V dropped 4 bases and J dropped 4 bases, with 8 bases sitting between them. DNA for the CDR3: TGCAGCGTTGGCAGCGTATACAATGAGCAGTTCTTC. Amino acid sequence: CSVGSVYNEQFF.

The sample holds one count of this clone. The chain joins TRBV19 to TRBJ1-4, with D uncertain. This CDR3 has 14 residues. Trimming left V 3 bases short and J 7 bases short, with 12 bases between. Germline-derived CDR1 and CDR2 are LNHDA and SQIVND (reference sequence). The CDR3 DNA is TGTGCCAGTAGTATCGGAGGATTGAGTGAAAAACTGTTTTTT. This sequence encodes CASSIGGLSEKLFF.

This chain links TRBV6-5 with TRBJ2-3; D is unresolved. There are 13 residues in the CDR3. Germline values: CDR1 MNHEY, CDR2 SVGAGI. The germline V and J ends were trimmed by 6 bases and 5 bases, with 12 bases remaining between them. CDR3 nucleotides: TGTGCCAGCAGCCGCGCATTGAGAGATACGCAGTATTTT. It encodes CASSRALRDTQYF.

The V gene is TRBV2, the J gene TRBJ2-1, with D unresolved. V was trimmed by 5 bases and J by 0 bases, leaving 8 bases between them. Germline CDR1 and CDR2: SNHLY and FYNNEI. This CDR3 is built from 14 residues. The CDR3 DNA reads TGTGCCAGCAGTTCCGTGAGCTCCTACAATGAGCAGTTCTTC. It yields the protein CASSSVSSYNEQFF.

The chain combines TRBV28 with TRBJ2-5; 8 nucleotides line up with TRBD2. The germline CDR1 and CDR2 sequences are MDHEN and SYDVKM. V was clipped by 5 bases and J by 4 bases; unmatched bases: 9. The CDR3 runs to 15 residues. The CDR3, as DNA: TGTGCCAGCAGTCCCCCCACTAGCGGCCCAGAGACCCAGTACTTC. This sequence encodes CASSPPTSGPETQYF. Based on the CDR3 plus reference TRBV28 and TRBJ2-5, the full variable domain is DVKVTQSSRYLVKRTGEKVFLECVQDMDHENMFWYRQDPGLGLRLIYFSYDVKMKEKGDIPEGYSVSREKKERFSLILESASTNQTSMYLCASSPPTSGPETQYFGPGTRLLVL.

This chain links TRBV7-6 with TRBJ1-1; D is perhaps TRBD1 (6 bases). CDR3 length equals 16 residues. Germline V gene lookup returns CDR1 SGHVS and CDR2 FNYEAQ. V was cut by 2 bases and J by 2 bases, with 15 bases left in between. In DNA, the CDR3 is TGTGCCAGCAGCTTAAATCCGGGGGGCAGCAACACTGAAGCTTTCTTT. Translated, it gives CASSLNPGGSNTEAFF.

This chain uses TRBV3-1 (or the pseudogene TRBV3-2) with TRBJ2-1; 16 bases are a match to TRBD2. CDR3 length: 17 amino acids. J lost 6 bases, V lost 3 bases, and 5 bases had no gene match. Germline loops: CDR1 LGHDT, CDR2 YNNKEL (reference sequence). This CDR3 is CASSHPGTSGGVNEQFF. The CDR3 nucleotides read TGTGCCAGCAGCCACCCCGGGACTAGCGGGGGGGTCAATGAGCAGTTCTTC.

V gene TRBV5-1 combines with J gene TRBJ1-6, with 9 bases identical to TRBD1. Trimming at V came to 1 base and at J to 7 bases, leaving 3 bases not matched to a gene. There are 15 residues in the CDR3. Per the germline V gene, CDR1 is SGHRS and CDR2 is YFSETQ. In DNA form, the CDR3 reads TGCGCCAGCAGCTTGTCCGGACAGGGGAATTCACCCCTCCACTTT. It encodes CASSLSGQGNSPLHF.

This clone was seen ten or more times. The V call is TRBV5-1, the J call TRBJ2-5; TRBD1 might be the D (5 bases). V was shortened by 7 bases and J by 2 bases, with 12 bases between the two germline ends. The CDR3 extends over 13 amino acids. Per germline, CDR1 SGHRS and CDR2 YFSETQ. CDR3 DNA: TGCGCCAGCCGGCAGGGCATTCAAGAGACCCAGTACTTC. This encodes CASRQGIQETQYF. The whole variable domain, filled in from reference TRBV5-1 and TRBJ2-5, reads KAGVTQTPRYLIKTRGQQVTLSCSPISGHRSVSWYQQTPGQGLQFLFEYFSETQRNKGNFPGRFSGRQFSNSRSEMNVSTLELGDSALYLCASRQGIQETQYFGPGTRLLVL.

The genes are TRBV7-2 and TRBJ1-2; D perhaps matches TRBD1 (5 bases). The CDR3 totals 15 residues. V was pared by 0 bases and J by 5 bases, with 13 bases between. CDR1 and CDR2 (germline): SGHTA, FQGNSA. CDR3 sequence reads: CASSLAGGNQYGYTF. Written as DNA, the CDR3 is TGTGCCAGCAGCTTAGCGGGGGGGAATCAATATGGCTACACCTTC.

The chain links TRBV3-1 (or the pseudogene TRBV3-2) to TRBJ2-7; D ambiguous. Trimming removed 5 bases from V and 5 bases from J, with 16 bases in between. CDR1 LGHDT and CDR2 YNNKEL come from the germline V gene (reference sequence). This CDR3 is built from 14 residues. The chain's CDR3 is CASSLKTKRDEQYF. The CDR3 nucleotides are TGTGCCAGCAGCTTAAAGACCAAACGGGACGAGCAGTACTTC.

This chain joins TRBV20-1 and TRBJ1-2, with D hard to call. This CDR3 is built from 13 residues. Germline CDR1 is DFQATT and CDR2 is SNEGSKA (reference sequence). V lost 3 bases to trimming and J lost 1 base, with 9 bases between them. The CDR3 region has the DNA TGCAGTGCTAGTTTTGGGAGTAACTATGGCTACACCTTC. Translated: CSASFGSNYGYTF.

This clone was counted once. CDR3 protein: CASSLAGFGKPAYNEQFF. The DNA of the CDR3 is TGTGCCAGCAGTCTAGCTGGGTTTGGCAAGCCCGCCTACAATGAGCAGTTCTTC. The chain has TRBV7-2 and TRBJ2-1; D perhaps matches TRBD2 (5 bases). Per germline, CDR1 SGHTA and CDR2 FQGNSA. CDR3 length equals 18 residues. V lost 6 bases, J lost 2 bases, and 23 bases lay in between.

The V call is TRBV29-1, the J call TRBJ2-5, with a possible D match to TRBD2 (6 bases). Germline assignment: CDR1 SQVTM and CDR2 ANQGSEA. The CDR3 spans 10 residues. The CDR3 loop is CSGGTETQYF. CDR3 nucleotides: TGCAGTGGGGGGACAGAGACCCAGTACTTC.

This chain links TRBV18 with TRBJ1-2; D call uncertain. Germline V lookup: CDR1 KGHSH, CDR2 LQKENI. V dropped 3 bases and J dropped 8 bases, with 13 bases sitting between them. The CDR3 consists of 13 residues. For the CDR3, the DNA is TGTGCCAGCTCACCGGACTTACAAGGCGGCTACACCTTC. Amino acid sequence: CASSPDLQGGYTF.

In the case of this clone: Other DNA sequences from this sample encode an identical CDR3 as well. This sequence joins TRBV6-5 and TRBJ1-6, with 7 nucleotides matching TRBD1. CDR1 MNHEY and CDR2 SVGAGI come from the germline V gene. Germline trimming cut 6 bases from V and 7 bases from J; bases unmatched to any gene: 6. The CDR3 length is 14 residues. The CDR3 region is CASSYRGWNSPLHF. CDR3 DNA: TGTGCCAGCAGCTACAGGGGTTGGAATTCACCCCTCCACTTT.

The chain employs TRBV12-3 or TRBV12-4 and TRBJ1-3; D not resolved. The CDR3 is 13 amino acids. V was trimmed by 3 bases and J by 4 bases, leaving 7 bases between them. DNA of the CDR3: TGTGCCAGCAGTTTGTCCGCGGGAAACACCATATATTTT. As protein: CASSLSAGNTIYF.

This clone was seen just once. The chain joins TRBV4-3 to TRBJ2-7, with 8 bases that match TRBD2. V was pared by 0 bases and J by 1 base, with 5 bases of the junction left unmatched. This CDR3 has 16 residues. Per the germline V gene, CDR1 is LGHNA and CDR2 is YSLEER. The CDR3 coding sequence is TGCGCCAGCAGCCAAGAGGTCGGGGGGGAGTCCTACGAGCAGTACTTC. Amino acid sequence: CASSQEVGGESYEQYF.

The chain links TRBV19 to TRBJ1-4, with D hard to call. From germline, CDR1 is LNHDA and CDR2 SQIVND (reference sequence). The V gene lost 3 bases and the J gene lost 8 bases, with 13 bases spanning the gap. This CDR3 is 14 amino acids long. The DNA of the CDR3 is TGTGCCAGTAGTATTGGAGGGTTTGGGGAAAAACTGTTTTTT. Its protein product is CASSIGGFGEKLFF.

This clone was recorded only once. The CDR3 bases are TGTGCCAGCAGCTTGCCTGGACTAGCGGGAGTAGGGGACAATGAGCAGTTCTTC. Translated, it gives CASSLPGLAGVGDNEQFF. This chain uses TRBV5-4 with TRBJ2-1; 13 bases map to TRBD2. Germline CDR1 and CDR2: SGHNT and YYREEE (reference sequence). V was clipped by 1 base and J by 5 bases; unmatched bases: 9. CDR3 size: 18 residues.

The chain is built from TRBV6-5 and TRBJ1-6, with TRBD1 as a possible D gene (5 bases). The CDR3 totals 15 residues. CDR1 and CDR2 (germline): MNHEY, SVGAGI. Deletions cut 0 bases from V and 10 bases from J, with 13 bases between. CDR3 DNA sequence: TGTGCCAGCAGTTACTCGATGCAGGGTTTGTCACCCCTCCACTTT. Translating it yields CASSYSMQGLSPLHF.

This clone appeared a few times. CDR3 in DNA: TGTGCCAGCTCACCTTCTGACAGGGCCGGCTACACCTTC. It yields the protein CASSPSDRAGYTF. The chain has TRBV18 and TRBJ1-2; 7 bases match TRBD1. The CDR3 contains 13 residues. The germline V gene has CDR1 KGHSH and CDR2 LQKENI. Losses at the gene ends were 3 bases for V and 8 bases for J; bases not matched to a gene: 6.